The rows below give T cell receptor beta chains drawn from one sample of a study of blood T cells in healthy people across ages. A single record per CDR3 protein comes from TCRdb applying MiXCR to the 5' RACE reads. The table includes around 990,000 distinct CDR3 sequences, less than 45% detected once. The specimen was blood. The origin of the receptors is a man younger than 35 in good health. Each CDR3 is given with its conserved first and last residue.

TRBJ2-3 | TRBV13 | CASSLGEGGYTDTQYF
TRBJ2-5 | TRBV6-5 | CASKKGPALYNEQYF
TRBJ1-1 | TRBV9 | CASSGIDPSNTEAFF
TRBJ2-3 | TRBV7-2 | CASSLPGMFTGTQYF
TRBJ1-2 | TRBV6-2/TRBV6-3 | CASSYSNVGDRYTF
TRBJ1-4 | TRBV6-2/TRBV6-3 | CASRTGQPNEKLFF
TRBJ1-1 | TRBV5-1 | CASSLASLGTNTEAFF
TRBJ1-1 | TRBV6-6 | CASTRTDNTEAFF
TRBJ2-3 | TRBV6-2/TRBV6-3 | CASSSRQGPITGDTQYF
TRBJ2-1 | TRBV14 | CASSRRLAGGLYNEQFF
TRBJ1-2 | TRBV12-5 | CASAQGWLSNYGYTF
TRBJ2-5 | TRBV5-1 | CASSLDELLYF
TRBJ1-5 | TRBV20-1 | CSAKADRYQPQHF
- | TRBV5-6 | CASSPSWGRIYEQYF
TRBJ2-7 | TRBV4-3 | CASRPEQGIDEQYF
TRBJ1-1 | TRBV29-1 | CSVEGPDTEVFF
TRBJ2-7 | TRBV14 | CASSPPGTGNYEQYF
TRBJ2-3 | TRBV15 | CATSREIGGAISTDTQYF
TRBJ2-1 | TRBV29-1 | CSAEGTESRSYNEQFF
TRBJ2-3 | TRBV10-3 | CAINGPRDTQYF
TRBJ2-7 | TRBV4-2 | CASSQDWASSYEQYF
TRBJ1-6 | TRBV11-2 | CASSTALFFGGTYNSPLHF
TRBJ1-4 | TRBV10-3 | CAISESYLGTNEKLFF
- | TRBV11-1 | CASSLGTTFVNEQYF
TRBJ2-3 | TRBV12-3/TRBV12-4 | CASSPLAGEGTDTQYF
TRBJ2-3 | TRBV2 | CASSGRTSFTDTQYF
TRBJ2-7 | TRBV6-1 | CASSEEDRGNSYEQYF
TRBJ1-2 | TRBV4-2 | CASSLSRDRVHDYTF
TRBJ2-7 | TRBV7-9 | CATGGLGREQYF
TRBJ1-2 | TRBV20-1 | CSVPGQGAQSDYGYTF
TRBJ1-5 | TRBV7-9 | CASSLTGTGGYQPQHF
TRBJ2-2 | TRBV2 | CASSVQGGSSGELFF
TRBJ1-2 | TRBV7-2 | CASSPSLINGYTF
TRBJ1-1 | TRBV20-1 | CSARALRGGIAEAFF